Sequencing of this T cell receptor beta chain was carried out in a study of blood T cells in healthy people across ages. General study findings and limits: Reliance upon unsorted PBMCs precluded definitive naive versus antigen-experienced comparison.

Together with a sample-barcoded 5' primer, a J-beta primer mix was included in a second PCR lasting roughly 6 to 12 cycles. Via MiXCR, TCRdb re-called the 5' RACE reads, giving one row per CDR3 protein. This sample has fewer than 2,000,000 distinct CDR3 sequences, with almost 35% found just once. Note on this clonotype: Its antigen is not identified.

Between the trimmed V and J ends, which lost 1 base and 7 bases, there was a span of 11 bases. The germline V gene has CDR1 SGHKS and CDR2 YYEKEE (reference sequence). The CDR3 spans 13 residues. V usage is TRBV5-5 and J usage is TRBJ1-2; D is uncertain. The receptor was derived from a woman aged 25 to 39 in good health. Sequenced material: blood. The chain's CDR3 is CASSLSGEVGYTF. The CDR3 DNA reads TGTGCCAGCAGCTTGTCTGGGGAAGTTGGCTACACCTTC.